This TCR beta chain was documented in a study of blood T cell repertoires in COVID-19. Overall study: Material from acute and convalescent COVID-19 was sourced from the United States, Italy and Spain. PBMCs, B-cell-depleted T cells, or T cells provided the cDNA or gDNA that made up the material.

With 5 bases clipped from V and 6 bases from J, the junction kept 14 bases outside the gene matches. This CDR3 has 17 residues. The germline CDR1 and CDR2 sequences are LGHDT and YNNKEL (reference sequence). In the authors' workflow: Counts of nucleated cells, estimated from reference gene primer amplification, were obtained. The data were produced by immunoSEQ multiplex PCR, yet TCRdb's version contains in-frame clones alone and is incomplete. Clone size and the V and J calls come from that table; the DNA yielded D and trimming. The sample yields about 290,000 clones, around four fifths seen once. The sequence derives from a woman between 50 and 59 years old with active or convalescent COVID-19. The V call is TRBV3-1 (or the pseudogene TRBV3-2), the J call TRBJ2-1; 9 bases are a match to TRBD2. Sequenced sample: peripheral blood. CDR3 sequence reads: CASSSRGSGRMGNEQFF. In nucleotides, the CDR3 is TGTGCCAGCAGCTCTCGGGGTAGCGGGAGAATGGGCAATGAGCAGTTCTTC.